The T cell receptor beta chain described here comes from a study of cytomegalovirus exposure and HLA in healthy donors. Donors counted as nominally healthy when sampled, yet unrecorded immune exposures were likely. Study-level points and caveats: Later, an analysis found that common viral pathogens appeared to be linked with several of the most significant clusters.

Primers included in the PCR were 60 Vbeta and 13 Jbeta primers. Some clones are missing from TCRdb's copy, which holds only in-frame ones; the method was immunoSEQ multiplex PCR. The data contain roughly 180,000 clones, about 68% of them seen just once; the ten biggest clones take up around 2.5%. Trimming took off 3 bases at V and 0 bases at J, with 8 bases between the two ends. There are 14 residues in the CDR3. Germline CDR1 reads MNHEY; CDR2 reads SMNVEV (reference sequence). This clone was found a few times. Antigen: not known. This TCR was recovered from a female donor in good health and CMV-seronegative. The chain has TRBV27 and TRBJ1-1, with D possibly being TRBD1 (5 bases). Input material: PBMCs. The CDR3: CASSFQGLNTEAFF. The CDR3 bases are TGTGCCAGCAGTTTCCAGGGATTGAACACTGAAGCTTTCTTT.